Listed here are 25 T cell receptor beta chains from one sample, sequenced in a study of shared clonotypes between healthy human individuals. Sequencing was performed with immunoSEQ multiplex PCR; in TCRdb, only in-frame clones are kept and a portion is missing. The data show about 680,000 clones, around 73% seen once. Sequenced sample: memory CD4+ T cells sorted from blood. Subset here: CD45RA-negative fraction. The source is a woman in her thirties in good health.

The CDR3 is CASSNRRMNTEAFF. CDR3 nucleotides: TGTGCCAGCAGTAATCGGCGAATGAACACTGAAGCTTTCTTT. The V gene is TRBV27, the J gene TRBJ1-1, with no clear D. V lost 5 bases, J lost 0 bases, and 10 bases lay in between. This CDR3 region has 14 residues. Germline lookup yields CDR1 MNHEY and CDR2 SMNVEV (reference sequence).

This clone was seen at least ten times. The rearrangement uses TRBV19 and TRBJ1-5, with D possibly TRBD1 on 5 matching bases. V was pared by 6 bases and J by 7 bases, with 10 bases between. The CDR3 has 12 residues. From germline, CDR1 is LNHDA and CDR2 SQIVND (reference sequence). CDR3 amino acids: CASRSGRQPQHF. Here the CDR3 DNA reads TGTGCCAGTAGGTCAGGGAGACAGCCCCAGCATTTT.

This rearrangement joins TRBV11-2 to TRBJ1-6; 9 nucleotides line up with TRBD1. The germline V gene encodes CDR1 SGHAT and CDR2 FQNNGV. V was pared by 5 bases and J by 8 bases, with 4 bases of the junction left unmatched. This CDR3 has 14 residues. The CDR3 region has the DNA TGTGCCAGCAGCCTCCGGGACAGGGATTCACCCCTCCACTTT. Protein product: CASSLRDRDSPLHF.

The V gene is TRBV30, the J gene TRBJ1-2, with 7 bases identical to TRBD1. V lost 3 bases to trimming and J lost 5 bases; unmatched junction nucleotides: 12. This CDR3 is 15 amino acids long. Germline CDR1 is GTSNPN and CDR2 is SVGIG (reference sequence). As DNA, the CDR3 is TGTGCCTGGAGGTTAATCCGGACAGGTGGATATGGCTACACCTTC. Translation gives CAWRLIRTGGYGYTF. The whole variable domain, filled in from reference TRBV30 and TRBJ1-2, reads SQTIHQWPATLVQPVGSPLSLECTVEGTSNPNLYWYRQAAGRGLQLLFYSVGIGQISSEVPQNLSASRPQDRQFILSSKKLLLSDSGFYLCAWRLIRTGGYGYTFGSGTRLTVV.

Only a few counts were recorded for this clone. The rearrangement joins TRBV2 to TRBJ2-7; 7 nucleotides line up with TRBD2. Trimming at V came to 6 bases and at J to 3 bases, leaving 8 bases not matched to a gene. Germline assignment: CDR1 SNHLY and CDR2 FYNNEI. The CDR3 length is 14 residues. The CDR3 here is CASSGTISFYEQYF. CDR3 in DNA: TGTGCCAGCAGCGGGACTATTAGCTTCTACGAGCAGTACTTC.

The chain links TRBV27 to TRBJ2-2; 12 bases are a match to TRBD2. J lost 8 bases, V lost 3 bases, and 7 bases had no gene match. The CDR3 consists of 16 residues. Germline assignment: CDR1 MNHEY and CDR2 SMNVEV (reference sequence). The CDR3 region has the DNA TGTGCCAGCAGTTTCCTAGCGGGAGGGCCCAGGGGGGAGCTGTTTTTT. Protein: CASSFLAGGPRGELFF.

The rearrangement joins TRBV6-6 to TRBJ1-1; possible D gene TRBD1, 5 bases. V dropped 2 bases and J dropped 1 base, with 8 bases sitting between them. There are 14 residues in the CDR3. Germline loops: CDR1 MNHNY, CDR2 SVGAGI (reference sequence). CDR3 bases: TGTGCCAGCAGTTACGGGGGAGGGAACACTGAAGCTTTCTTT. Protein: CASSYGGGNTEAFF.

The genes are TRBV14 and TRBJ1-1; no clear D gene. Germline V lookup: CDR1 SGHDN, CDR2 FVKESK. V lost 6 bases and J lost 6, with 17 bases in between. The CDR3 has 14 amino acids. CDR3 loop: CASSTKGFNAEAFF. The CDR3 coding sequence is TGTGCCAGCAGTACCAAAGGGTTTAACGCTGAAGCTTTCTTT.

This clone has only one observation. This chain joins TRBV5-8 and TRBJ2-6; no clear D. The CDR3 loop spans 15 amino acids. Germline V CDR1 and CDR2: SGHTS, YDEGEE. V lost 5 bases, J lost 1 base, and 10 bases lay in between. For the CDR3, the DNA is TGTGCCAGCAGGACCCGAGGTTCTGGGGCCAACGTCCTGACTTTC. Amino acid sequence: CASRTRGSGANVLTF.

As for this clone: Other DNA sequences within the sample encode an identical CDR3. The V call is TRBV11-2, the J call TRBJ1-5; no reliable D call. Deletions cut 3 bases from V and 4 bases from J, with 13 bases between. Looked up from germline, CDR1 is SGHAT and CDR2 is FQNNGV. The CDR3 has 15 amino acids. CDR3 nucleotide sequence: TGTGCCAGCAGCTTGTTGGCAGGCCCTAATCAGCCCCAGCATTTT. It codes for CASSLLAGPNQPQHF.

Worth noting for this clone: A junction end diverges from the germline sequence, so it may reflect a read error. The chain has TRBV6-1 and TRBJ1-2, with D hard to call. Germline values: CDR1 MNHNS, CDR2 SASEGT. This CDR3 is built from 10 residues. The CDR3 nucleotides are TGTGCCAGCAGCCGGAATATCCCTATCTTC. Protein: CASSRNIPIF.

The V call is TRBV19, the J call TRBJ1-5; the D gene is possibly TRBD1 (6 bases). This CDR3 contains 13 residues. The germline V gene encodes CDR1 LNHDA and CDR2 SQIVND (reference sequence). The V gene lost 6 bases and the J gene lost 8 bases, with 14 bases spanning the gap. The CDR3 reads CASSREGVEPQHF. In DNA form, the CDR3 reads TGTGCCAGTAGCCGGGAGGGGGTAGAGCCCCAGCATTTT.

This clone was seen a single time. Other DNA sequences in the same sample also yield this CDR3. This chain joins TRBV9 and TRBJ2-5, with 13 nucleotides matching TRBD2. The J segment lost 5 bases and the V segment lost 2 bases, leaving 3 bases of the junction unmatched. The CDR3 sequence is 15 residues long. The germline V gene encodes CDR1 SGDLS and CDR2 YYNGEE. CDR3 region: CASSVGLAGVETQYF. CDR3 nucleotide sequence: TGTGCCAGCAGCGTCGGACTAGCGGGAGTGGAGACCCAGTACTTC.

This chain links TRBV10-2 with TRBJ2-3; 8 nucleotides match TRBD1. The V gene's germline CDR1 is WSHSY and CDR2 SAAADI. V was pared by 10 bases and J by 11 bases, with 11 bases of the junction left unmatched. This CDR3 has 12 residues. The CDR3 coding sequence is TGCGCCACCAGGGGGCAGCAGGTGATGCAGTATTTT. Protein sequence: CATRGQQVMQYF.

At least ten counts were recorded for this clone. V usage is TRBV7-9 and J usage is TRBJ2-2, with 11 positions matching TRBD1. CDR1 and CDR2 (germline): SEHNR, FQNEAQ (reference sequence). V was pared by 4 bases and J by 7 bases, with 8 bases of the junction left unmatched. The length of the CDR3 is 16 residues. The CDR3: CASSSSGTGGGGELFF. The DNA for the CDR3 is TGTGCCAGCAGCTCCTCCGGGACAGGGGGTGGCGGGGAGCTGTTTTTT.

This clone appeared once. The chain links TRBV5-1 to TRBJ2-1; D unresolved. Trimming removed 3 bases at V and 0 bases at J, with 10 bases between. This CDR3 has 15 amino acids. Germline CDR1 is SGHRS and CDR2 is YFSETQ. The CDR3 loop reads CASSSRDHSYNEQFF. As DNA, the CDR3 is TGCGCCAGCAGCTCTCGTGACCACTCCTACAATGAGCAGTTCTTC.

This chain joins TRBV5-1 and TRBJ2-2; 11 bases are shared with TRBD2. The CDR3 is 16 residues long. Germline-derived CDR1 and CDR2 are SGHRS and YFSETQ. V was pared by 4 bases and J by 1 base, with 3 bases of the junction left unmatched. The CDR3, as DNA: TGCGCCAGCAGCACCGGGACTAGCGGGAACACCGGGGAGCTGTTTTTT. Its translation: CASSTGTSGNTGELFF.

The chain combines TRBV9 with TRBJ2-3, with 7 bases matching TRBD2. CDR1 and CDR2 (germline): SGDLS, YYNGEE. The CDR3 is 16 residues long. The J segment lost 0 bases and the V segment lost 0 bases, leaving 4 bases of the junction unmatched. The CDR3 nucleotides are TGTGCCAGCAGCGTAGACCCTAGCGGAAGCACAGATACGCAGTATTTT. Encoded protein: CASSVDPSGSTDTQYF. Full variable domain (remainder filled in from reference TRBV9 and TRBJ2-3): DSGVTQTPKHLITATGQRVTLRCSPRSGDLSVYWYQQSLDQGLQFLIQYYNGEERAKGNILERFSAQQFPDLHSELNLSSLELGDSALYFCASSVDPSGSTDTQYFGPGTRLTVL.

There are a few counts of this clone. The rearrangement links TRBV27 to TRBJ2-2; 8 bases are shared with TRBD2. This CDR3 has 16 amino acids. Germline assignment: CDR1 MNHEY and CDR2 SMNVEV (reference sequence). The V gene end was trimmed by 7 bases and the J gene end by 3 bases; junction bases not matched to a gene: 10. The CDR3 loop is CASTHRTSGHTGELFF. CDR3 sequence (DNA): TGTGCCAGCACACATCGAACTAGCGGTCACACCGGGGAGCTGTTTTTT.

In this sample, this clone turned up a few times. This rearrangement joins TRBV5-1 to TRBJ2-2; D perhaps matches TRBD1 (6 bases). The germline V and J ends were trimmed by 0 bases and 4 bases, with 10 bases remaining between them. The length of the CDR3 is 15 residues. Germline assignment: CDR1 SGHRS and CDR2 YFSETQ. DNA for the CDR3: TGCGCCAGCAGCTTGGGGGGGCTTGGCACCGGGGAGCTGTTTTTT. Protein: CASSLGGLGTGELFF.

The chain joins TRBV10-1 to TRBJ2-1; 12 bases are shared with TRBD2. The germline V gene has CDR1 WNHNN and CDR2 SYGVQD (reference sequence). This CDR3 has 15 residues. The ends lost 2 bases at V and 6 bases at J; junction bases unmatched: 2. The CDR3 loop is CASSEQTSGSNEQFF. The CDR3 bases are TGCGCCAGCAGTGAGCAGACTAGCGGGAGCAATGAGCAGTTCTTC.

This clone was seen a few times. V gene TRBV11-2 combines with J gene TRBJ1-1; TRBD1 matches 8 bases. V lost 5 bases and J lost 1; bases outside the gene matches: 18. The CDR3 runs to 19 residues. CDR1 is SGHAT, CDR2 FQNNGV, per germline. CDR3 in amino acids: CASSTDRDPHFMSNTEAFF. DNA of the CDR3: TGTGCCAGCAGCACGGACAGGGATCCCCACTTCATGTCGAACACTGAAGCTTTCTTT.

This clone was observed many times. The J gene is TRBJ2-6, the V gene TRBV19; 9 bases map to TRBD1. CDR1 and CDR2 from the germline V gene are LNHDA and SQIVND (reference sequence). V gave up 7 bases and J gave up 1 base; unmatched junction bases: 8. The CDR3 is 17 amino acids. The CDR3 reads CASNGWTGESGANVLTF. CDR3 DNA sequence: TGTGCCAGTAACGGATGGACAGGGGAATCTGGGGCCAACGTCCTGACTTTC.

For this clone: Possible read error: a much larger clone is one base away. The chain recombines TRBV14 with TRBJ2-2, with TRBD1 identical over 8 bases. The CDR3 contains 14 residues. Germline CDR1 SGHDN, CDR2 FVKESK. V lost 5 bases, J lost 4 bases, and 3 bases stayed unmatched. The CDR3: CASSSQGATGELFF. The CDR3 nucleotides read TGTGCCAGCAGCTCCCAGGGGGCCACCGGGGAGCTGTTTTTT.

The chain combines TRBV28 with TRBJ1-1; D might be TRBD1 (5 bases). Germline CDR1 and CDR2: MDHEN and SYDVKM. Trimming shortened V by 2 bases and J by 5 bases, and 21 bases separated the two germline ends. The CDR3 contains 17 residues. This CDR3 is CASSLLSGGRSQTEAFF. CDR3 bases: TGTGCCAGCAGTTTACTCTCGGGGGGAAGGAGTCAGACTGAAGCTTTCTTT.